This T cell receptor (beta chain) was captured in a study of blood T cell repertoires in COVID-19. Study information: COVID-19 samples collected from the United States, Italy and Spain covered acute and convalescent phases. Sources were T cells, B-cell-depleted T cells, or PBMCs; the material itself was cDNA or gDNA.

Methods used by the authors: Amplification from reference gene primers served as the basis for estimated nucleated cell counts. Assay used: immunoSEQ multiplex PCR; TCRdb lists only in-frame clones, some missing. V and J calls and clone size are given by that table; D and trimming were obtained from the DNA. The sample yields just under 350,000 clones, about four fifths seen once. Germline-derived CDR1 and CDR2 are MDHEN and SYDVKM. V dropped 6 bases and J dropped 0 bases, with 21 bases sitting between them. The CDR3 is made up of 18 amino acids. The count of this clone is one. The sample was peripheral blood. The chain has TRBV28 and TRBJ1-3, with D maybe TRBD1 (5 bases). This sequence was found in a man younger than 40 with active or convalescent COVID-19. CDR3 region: CASRVTAPTASSGNTIYF. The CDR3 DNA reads TGTGCCAGCAGAGTGACTGCCCCGACAGCGAGCTCTGGAAACACCATATATTTT.